This is a list of T cell receptor beta chains from one sample in a study of T-cell reconstitution after alpha-beta-depleted transplantation in children. One entry per CDR3 protein results from TCRdb running MiXCR on the PCR reads. The data hold approximately 510,000 distinct CDR3 sequences, with 15% to 20% observed a single time. Sequencing used PBMCs from the stem cell graft donor, obtained from the stem cell graft. The receptors derive from a human donor who donated a stem cell graft to a child with acute lymphoblastic leukemia. CDR3s include the opening cysteine and the closing phenylalanine or tryptophan. Each record gives: V gene, CDR3 protein.

>TRBV10-3
CAATGGFGYTF
>TRBV9
CASSDRLAGWSTDTQYF
>TRBV4-1
CASSQEGRGSQPQHF
>TRBV5-1
CASRDPGQGTNTEAFF
>TRBV7-6
CASSQVGETALNTEAFF
>TRBV20-1
CSARDVLSGNTIYF
>TRBV19
CASTGTDYNQPQHF
>TRBV7-6
CASSTNQGQPQHF
>TRBV11-2
CASSLDIRLDVTQYF
>TRBV18
CATQGSGANVLTF